A single T cell receptor (beta chain) is shown here with its context. Clones were sequenced by immunoSEQ multiplex PCR, and TCRdb holds only the in-frame ones, with some missing. Of roughly 25,000 clones in the sample, around 88% were seen once. Germline loops: CDR1 MNHNS, CDR2 SASEGT. The V gene end was trimmed by 4 bases and the J gene end by 4 bases; junction bases not matched to a gene: 6. CDR3 size: 16 residues. The data are from a study of T cells after posttransplantation cyclophosphamide. This sequence originates from a woman aged 55-70 years with a blood cancer, CMV-positive, and with a related stem cell donor. Specimen: PBMCs. The V call is TRBV6-1, the J call TRBJ2-2, with 10 nucleotides matching TRBD2. The CDR3 is CASSGLAGAGTGELFF. CDR3 DNA sequence: TGTGCCAGCAGTGGGCTAGCGGGAGCTGGCACCGGGGAGCTGTTTTTT.